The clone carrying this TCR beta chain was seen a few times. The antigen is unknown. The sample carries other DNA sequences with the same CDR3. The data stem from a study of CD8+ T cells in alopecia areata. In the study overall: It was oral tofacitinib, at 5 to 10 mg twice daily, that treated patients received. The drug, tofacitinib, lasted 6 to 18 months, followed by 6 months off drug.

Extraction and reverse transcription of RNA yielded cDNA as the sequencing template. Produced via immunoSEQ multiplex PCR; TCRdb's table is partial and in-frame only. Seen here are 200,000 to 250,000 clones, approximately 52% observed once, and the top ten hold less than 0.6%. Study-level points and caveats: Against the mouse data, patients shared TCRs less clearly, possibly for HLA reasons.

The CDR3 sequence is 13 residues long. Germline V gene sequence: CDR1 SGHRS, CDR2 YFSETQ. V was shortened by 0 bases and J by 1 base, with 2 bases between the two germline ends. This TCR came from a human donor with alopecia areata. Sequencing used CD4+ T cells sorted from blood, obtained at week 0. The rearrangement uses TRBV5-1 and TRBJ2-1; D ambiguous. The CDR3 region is CASSLGSYNEQFF. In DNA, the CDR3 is TGCGCCAGCAGCTTGGGGTCCTACAATGAGCAGTTCTTC.